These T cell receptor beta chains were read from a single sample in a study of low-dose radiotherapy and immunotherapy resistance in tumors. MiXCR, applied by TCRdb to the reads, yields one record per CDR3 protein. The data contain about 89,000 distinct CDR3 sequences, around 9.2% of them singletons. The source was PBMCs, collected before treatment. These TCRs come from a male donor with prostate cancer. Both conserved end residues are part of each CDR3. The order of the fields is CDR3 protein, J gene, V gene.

CDR3aa: CASSLAAGAPGGEQYF; j_gene: TRBJ2-7; v_gene: TRBV7-6
CDR3aa: CSARVLSTDTQYF; j_gene: TRBJ2-3; v_gene: TRBV20-1
CDR3aa: CASSLEQGGGHEQFF; j_gene: TRBJ2-1; v_gene: TRBV5-1
CDR3aa: CATSDKETQYF; j_gene: TRBJ2-5; v_gene: TRBV24-1
CDR3aa: CASSVATGPGETQYF; j_gene: TRBJ2-5; v_gene: TRBV9
CDR3aa: CASSSSRGGYTF; j_gene: TRBJ1-2; v_gene: TRBV12-3/TRBV12-4
CDR3aa: CATSDPPGLAGLTDTQYF; j_gene: TRBJ2-3; v_gene: TRBV24-1
CDR3aa: CASSSRGRAGRIEQFF; j_gene: TRBJ2-1; v_gene: TRBV28
CDR3aa: CASSWTGGTEAFF; j_gene: TRBJ1-1; v_gene: TRBV4-3
CDR3aa: CASTAPYTEAFF; j_gene: TRBJ1-1; v_gene: TRBV3-1
CDR3aa: CSARISSYEQYF; j_gene: TRBJ2-7; v_gene: TRBV20-1
CDR3aa: CSSVRENTEAFF; j_gene: TRBJ1-1; v_gene: TRBV29-1
CDR3aa: CASSRTSGGYNEQFF; j_gene: TRBJ2-1; v_gene: TRBV7-2
CDR3aa: CASSVGGTGGYEQYF; j_gene: TRBJ2-7; v_gene: TRBV9
CDR3aa: CSARDPAGGPGEQYF; j_gene: TRBJ2-7; v_gene: TRBV20-1
CDR3aa: CASSLSPGGAQDTQYF; j_gene: TRBJ2-3; v_gene: TRBV12-3/TRBV12-4
CDR3aa: CASSAQGTYEQYF; j_gene: TRBJ2-7; v_gene: TRBV18
CDR3aa: CASSATPNTEAFF; j_gene: TRBJ1-1; v_gene: TRBV7-3
CDR3aa: CANRDPVGETQYF; j_gene: TRBJ2-5; v_gene: TRBV10-3
CDR3aa: CASSDGTAAEAFF; j_gene: TRBJ1-1; v_gene: TRBV18
CDR3aa: CASSPQRNEQFF; j_gene: TRBJ2-1; v_gene: TRBV18
CDR3aa: CASSSASGSSYEQYF; j_gene: TRBJ2-7; v_gene: TRBV28
CDR3aa: CASIRAGTSYEQYF; j_gene: TRBJ2-7; v_gene: TRBV6-2/TRBV6-3
CDR3aa: CASTLTGVAGVGGDTQYF; j_gene: TRBJ2-3; v_gene: TRBV6-5
CDR3aa: CASSLQAYEQFF; j_gene: TRBJ2-1; v_gene: TRBV28
CDR3aa: CASSLEGIAARYEQYF; j_gene: TRBJ2-7; v_gene: TRBV27
CDR3aa: CASSQPSKDNEQFF; j_gene: TRBJ2-1; v_gene: TRBV28
CDR3aa: CASSAGTRANEQYF; j_gene: TRBJ2-5; v_gene: TRBV28
CDR3aa: CASSPTGMNTEAFF; j_gene: TRBJ1-1; v_gene: TRBV3-1
CDR3aa: CASSIDVGSYNEQFF; j_gene: TRBJ2-1; v_gene: TRBV19
CDR3aa: CASSLGVGGRVVNEQFF; j_gene: TRBJ2-1; v_gene: TRBV7-2
CDR3aa: CAIRGGILTGELFF; j_gene: TRBJ2-2; v_gene: TRBV10-3
CDR3aa: CASRGASAPQETQYF; j_gene: TRBJ2-5; v_gene: TRBV19
CDR3aa: CASSRQGNSAEQYF; j_gene: TRBJ2-7; v_gene: TRBV7-9
CDR3aa: CSARVRVQETQYF; j_gene: TRBJ2-5; v_gene: TRBV20-1
CDR3aa: CASSLLEYEQYF; j_gene: TRBJ2-7; v_gene: TRBV6-1
CDR3aa: CASSLNWGGSGYTF; j_gene: TRBJ1-2; v_gene: TRBV7-2
CDR3aa: CASSYTDRAYGYTF; j_gene: TRBJ1-2; v_gene: TRBV27
CDR3aa: CASSSGPVYEQYF; j_gene: TRBJ2-7; v_gene: TRBV28
CDR3aa: CASTSPGLRNTEAFF; j_gene: TRBJ1-1; v_gene: TRBV6-2/TRBV6-3
CDR3aa: CSARDRAGTEAFF; j_gene: TRBJ1-1; v_gene: TRBV20-1
CDR3aa: CASRDGTGRNEQYF; j_gene: TRBJ2-7; v_gene: TRBV2
CDR3aa: CASSLSTRDRGYNEQFF; j_gene: TRBJ2-1; v_gene: TRBV7-8
CDR3aa: CASSHELAGSYNEQFF; j_gene: TRBJ2-1; v_gene: TRBV5-1
CDR3aa: CSARLPAGYEQYF; j_gene: TRBJ2-7; v_gene: TRBV20-1
CDR3aa: CASSGGQGTETQYF; j_gene: TRBJ2-5; v_gene: TRBV6-1
CDR3aa: CASSFLGGSETGELFF; j_gene: TRBJ2-2; v_gene: TRBV5-1
CDR3aa: CSVESSGAAAQYF; j_gene: TRBJ2-5; v_gene: TRBV29-1
CDR3aa: CASPSSGELAVNTGELFF; j_gene: TRBJ2-2; v_gene: TRBV6-1
CDR3aa: CASSPSTVNNQPQHF; j_gene: TRBJ1-5; v_gene: TRBV18
CDR3aa: CASLLGTTYNEQFF; j_gene: TRBJ2-1; v_gene: TRBV6-2/TRBV6-3
CDR3aa: CAISPGQGLGAFF; j_gene: TRBJ1-1; v_gene: TRBV10-3
CDR3aa: CASSPQVAGRETQYF; j_gene: TRBJ2-5; v_gene: TRBV7-3